These T cell receptor beta chains were read from a single sample in a study of T cells after somatic rescue of genetic block. Profiling relied on immunoSEQ multiplex PCR, and the TCRdb table lists in-frame clones only, not all of them. Among under 150,000 clones, about nine tenths were seen once, and the ten largest hold over 1.1%. The sequenced sample was peripheral blood mononuclear cells (PBMCs). All receptors come from a woman between 18 and 29 years old. CDR3s leave out the opening cysteine and the closing phenylalanine or tryptophan. A D gene is named only where the DNA matches it firmly.

D gene	V gene	J gene	CDR3 length	CDR3 protein
.	TRBV5-1	TRBJ1-3	11	ASSLSDQNTIY
TRBD1	TRBV5-6	TRBJ2-7	15	ASSSGTGTSNFGEQY
.	TRBV7-9	TRBJ2-1	13	ASSLGPGLNGEQF
TRBD2	TRBV7-8	TRBJ2-7	13	ASSQTSGGSYEQY
TRBD1	TRBV19	TRBJ2-2	13	ASSIGTGVAGELF
TRBD2	TRBV2	TRBJ2-1	13	ASSEEGGGSNEQF
TRBD1	TRBV2	TRBJ1-1	12	ASSARTGGTEAF
.	TRBV29-1	TRBJ2-1	11	SVEDRSYNEQF
TRBD2	TRBV5-1	TRBJ2-1	14	ASSPAPSGGAVEQF
.	TRBV7-2	TRBJ2-1	11	ASSPADGVGQF
.	TRBV4-3	TRBJ1-6	15	ASSQTLPGQSNSPLH
.	TRBV4-2	TRBJ1-1	11	ASSHDTGTEAF
.	TRBV6-1	TRBJ2-1	11	ASSAGPNNEQF
TRBD1	TRBV2	TRBJ2-7	14	ASSGDRGPTTYEQY
.	TRBV7-2	TRBJ2-5	11	ASSTQGGETQY
TRBD1	TRBV19	TRBJ1-6	12	ASSRSGYRGALH
.	TRBV19	TRBJ1-6	11	ASQGRENSPLH
TRBD1	TRBV30	TRBJ2-3	13	AWLGGDRETDTQY
TRBD2	TRBV7-3	TRBJ2-5	14	ASSLTASGDGETQY
.	TRBV7-7	TRBJ2-5	11	ASSLRVGETQY
.	TRBV11-2	TRBJ2-7	12	ASSLRGGGYEQY